This TCR beta chain was identified during a study of blood T cell repertoires in COVID-19. The CDR3 consists of 13 residues. The germline CDR1 and CDR2 sequences are SQVTM and ANQGSEA. J was trimmed by 4 bases and V by 7 bases; bases with no gene match: 8. Generated by immunoSEQ multiplex PCR, the TCRdb table keeps only in-frame clones and is missing some. Here the sample spans fewer than 350,000 clones, around 87% being singletons. Sequencing was performed on peripheral blood. The chain combines TRBV29-1 with TRBJ1-1; 8 bases match TRBD1. The receptor's source is a woman between 45 and 60 years old who had recovered from COVID-19. The CDR3 loop is CSGTTGGGTEAFF. The CDR3 nucleotides are TGCAGCGGGACTACAGGGGGTGGCACTGAAGCTTTCTTT. The full variable domain, with the rest looked up from reference TRBV29-1 and TRBJ1-1, is SAVISQKPSRDICQRGTSLTIQCQVDSQVTMMFWYRQQPGQSLTLIATANQGSEATYESGFVIDKFPISRPNLTFSTLTVSNMSPEDSSIYLCSGTTGGGTEAFFGQGTRLTVV.